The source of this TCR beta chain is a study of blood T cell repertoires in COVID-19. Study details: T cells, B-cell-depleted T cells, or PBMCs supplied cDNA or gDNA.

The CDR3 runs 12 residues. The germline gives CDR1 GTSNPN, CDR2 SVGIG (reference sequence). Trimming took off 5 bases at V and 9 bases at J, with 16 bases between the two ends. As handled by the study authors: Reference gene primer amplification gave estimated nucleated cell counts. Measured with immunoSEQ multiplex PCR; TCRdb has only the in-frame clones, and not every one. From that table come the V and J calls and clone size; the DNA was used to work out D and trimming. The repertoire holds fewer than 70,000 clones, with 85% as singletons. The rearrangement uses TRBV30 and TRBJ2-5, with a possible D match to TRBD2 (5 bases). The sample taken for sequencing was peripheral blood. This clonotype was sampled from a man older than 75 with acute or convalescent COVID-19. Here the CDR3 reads CAWHEGLRSQYF. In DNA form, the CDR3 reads TGTGCCTGGCATGAGGGCCTTAGGTCCCAGTACTTC.